These T cell receptor beta chains were read from a single sample in a study of blood T cell repertoires in COVID-19. Assay used: immunoSEQ multiplex PCR; TCRdb lists only in-frame clones, some missing. The sample includes about 320,000 clones, about nine tenths of them seen just once. Sequencing was carried out using PBMCs or T cells enriched from blood (not recorded which). These receptors all stem from a man between 60 and 75 years old who had recovered from COVID-19. Each CDR3 is given with its conserved first and last residue. A D gene is named only where the DNA matches it firmly. Size is omitted from some rows. Given values are once, few, many or a class for expanded clones.

D gene: NA; J gene: TRBJ1-2; clone size: NA; V gene: TRBV28; CDR3 protein: CASSSPGEAYGYTF; CDR3 DNA: TGTGCCAGCAGTTCTCCGGGGGAGGCCTATGGCTACACCTTC
D gene: TRBD2; J gene: TRBJ2-7; clone size: NA; V gene: TRBV6-6; CDR3 protein: CASSLAGGLYEQYF; CDR3 DNA: TGTGCCAGCAGTCTAGCGGGAGGCCTCTACGAGCAGTACTTC
D gene: TRBD1; J gene: TRBJ1-2; clone size: once; V gene: TRBV6-5; CDR3 protein: CASRGQGARGGYTF; CDR3 DNA: TGTGCCAGCAGGGGACAGGGGGCGCGGGGTGGCTACACCTTC
D gene: TRBD2; J gene: TRBJ2-1; clone size: NA; V gene: TRBV14; CDR3 protein: CASSRRLAGGHNEQFF; CDR3 DNA: TGTGCCAGCAGTCGGCGACTAGCGGGAGGTCACAATGAGCAGTTCTTC
D gene: NA; J gene: TRBJ2-7; clone size: NA; V gene: TRBV19; CDR3 protein: CASSIGATPNEQYF; CDR3 DNA: TGTGCCAGTAGTATAGGGGCAACCCCGAACGAGCAGTACTTC
D gene: NA; J gene: TRBJ2-7; clone size: NA; V gene: TRBV7-3; CDR3 protein: CASSLRAGNEQYF; CDR3 DNA: TGTGCCAGCAGCCTCCGCGCCGGGAACGAGCAGTACTTC
D gene: NA; J gene: TRBJ1-1; clone size: NA; V gene: TRBV6-1; CDR3 protein: CASSEQPGMNTEAFF; CDR3 DNA: TGTGCCAGCAGTGAACAACCAGGGATGAACACTGAAGCTTTCTTT
D gene: TRBD1; J gene: TRBJ2-5; clone size: NA; V gene: TRBV5-1; CDR3 protein: CASSLGPGGQETQYF; CDR3 DNA: TGCGCCAGCAGCTTGGGGCCAGGGGGTCAAGAGACCCAGTACTTC
D gene: NA; J gene: TRBJ1-5; clone size: NA; V gene: TRBV28; CDR3 protein: CASSSLGTQHF; CDR3 DNA: TGTGCCAGCAGTTCCCTCGGTACCCAGCATTTT
D gene: TRBD2; J gene: TRBJ2-1; clone size: NA; V gene: TRBV29-1; CDR3 protein: CSVEDRAGGLHEQFF; CDR3 DNA: TGCAGCGTTGAAGATCGAGCGGGAGGATTACATGAGCAGTTCTTC
D gene: NA; J gene: TRBJ1-2; clone size: once; V gene: TRBV5-6; CDR3 protein: CASSRTVYGYTF; CDR3 DNA: TGTGCCAGCAGCCGTACAGTTTATGGCTACACCTTC
D gene: TRBD2; J gene: TRBJ2-1; clone size: once; V gene: TRBV5-1; CDR3 protein: CASSPSGSSYNEQFF; CDR3 DNA: TGCGCCAGCAGCCCTAGCGGGAGCTCCTACAATGAGCAGTTCTTC
D gene: NA; J gene: TRBJ1-3; clone size: NA; V gene: TRBV30; CDR3 protein: CAWSELGAGNTIYF; CDR3 DNA: TGTGCCTGGAGTGAATTAGGGGCTGGAAACACCATATATTTT
D gene: TRBD1; J gene: TRBJ1-5; clone size: NA; V gene: TRBV28; CDR3 protein: CASSSSGQGIYQPQHF; CDR3 DNA: TGTGCCAGCAGTTCGTCGGGACAGGGGATTTATCAGCCCCAGCATTTT
D gene: TRBD2; J gene: TRBJ2-7; clone size: NA; V gene: TRBV28; CDR3 protein: CASSFEGTTIYEQYF; CDR3 DNA: TGTGCCAGCAGTTTTGAGGGGACTACTATCTACGAGCAGTACTTC
D gene: TRBD2; J gene: TRBJ2-3; clone size: once; V gene: TRBV6-4; CDR3 protein: CAKTSGESSSTDTQYF; CDR3 DNA: TGTGCCAAAACTAGCGGGGAATCTTCTAGCACAGATACGCAGTATTTT
D gene: NA; J gene: TRBJ2-1; clone size: NA; V gene: TRBV27; CDR3 protein: CASNQPGNPYNEQFF; CDR3 DNA: TGTGCCAGCAATCAGCCAGGGAACCCCTACAATGAGCAGTTCTTC
D gene: TRBD2; J gene: TRBJ2-1; clone size: NA; V gene: TRBV27; CDR3 protein: CATSSGRAGNEQFF; CDR3 DNA: TGTGCCACCTCCAGCGGGAGGGCGGGCAATGAGCAGTTCTTC
D gene: NA; J gene: TRBJ2-1; clone size: NA; V gene: TRBV15; CDR3 protein: CATSSWRDEQFF; CDR3 DNA: TGTGCCACCAGCAGCTGGCGGGACGAGCAGTTCTTC
D gene: NA; J gene: TRBJ1-1; clone size: NA; V gene: TRBV2; CDR3 protein: CASSGEQGHAEAFF; CDR3 DNA: TGTGCCAGCAGTGGCGAGCAGGGACACGCTGAAGCTTTCTTT
D gene: NA; J gene: TRBJ2-3; clone size: once; V gene: TRBV3-1/TRBV3-2; CDR3 protein: CASSQDLSGDTQYF; CDR3 DNA: TGTGCCAGCAGCCAAGATCTATCGGGGGATACGCAGTATTTT
D gene: TRBD1; J gene: TRBJ1-1; clone size: NA; V gene: TRBV29-1; CDR3 protein: CSVTGGTNTEAFF; CDR3 DNA: TGCAGCGTTACAGGGGGGACGAACACTGAAGCTTTCTTT
D gene: NA; J gene: TRBJ1-1; clone size: NA; V gene: TRBV5-1; CDR3 protein: CASSRGGTEAFF; CDR3 DNA: TGCGCCAGCAGCCGGGGGGGTACTGAAGCTTTCTTT
D gene: NA; J gene: TRBJ2-2; clone size: NA; V gene: TRBV13; CDR3 protein: CASSGRGGGSSGELFF; CDR3 DNA: TGTGCCAGCAGCGGTAGGGGAGGGGGATCGAGCGGGGAGCTGTTTTTT
D gene: NA; J gene: TRBJ2-3; clone size: NA; V gene: TRBV1; CDR3 protein: CTSSPSWDWERTDTQYF; CDR3 DNA: TGCACCAGCAGCCCAAGCTGGGACTGGGAACGCACAGATACGCAGTATTTT
D gene: TRBD1; J gene: TRBJ1-1; clone size: NA; V gene: TRBV27; CDR3 protein: CASSPWDRPNTEAFF; CDR3 DNA: TGTGCCAGCAGTCCATGGGACAGACCGAACACTGAAGCTTTCTTT
D gene: NA; J gene: TRBJ2-7; clone size: NA; V gene: TRBV7-9; CDR3 protein: CASSFAGGSYEQYF; CDR3 DNA: TGTGCCAGCAGCTTCGCCGGGGGCTCCTACGAGCAGTACTTC
D gene: NA; J gene: TRBJ2-3; clone size: NA; V gene: TRBV4-1; CDR3 protein: CASSQDLGRGADTQYF; CDR3 DNA: TGCGCCAGCAGCCAAGATCTTGGGCGTGGTGCAGATACGCAGTATTTT
D gene: NA; J gene: TRBJ2-2; clone size: once; V gene: TRBV29-1; CDR3 protein: CSVEFTNTGELFF; CDR3 DNA: TGCAGCGTTGAATTCACGAACACCGGGGAGCTGTTTTTT
D gene: NA; J gene: TRBJ1-4; clone size: NA; V gene: TRBV5-5; CDR3 protein: CASSLLRSPINEKLFF; CDR3 DNA: TGTGCCAGCAGCTTACTCCGAAGTCCTATTAATGAAAAACTGTTTTTT
D gene: TRBD1; J gene: TRBJ2-7; clone size: NA; V gene: TRBV28; CDR3 protein: CASSLWGQGSLAGSYEQYF; CDR3 DNA: TGTGCCAGCAGTCTTTGGGGACAGGGGTCGCTAGCGGGCTCCTACGAGCAGTACTTC
D gene: TRBD1; J gene: TRBJ1-1; clone size: NA; V gene: TRBV9; CDR3 protein: CASSPKGQGDTEAFF; CDR3 DNA: TGTGCCAGCAGCCCCAAAGGACAGGGGGACACTGAAGCTTTCTTT
D gene: TRBD1; J gene: TRBJ1-5; clone size: NA; V gene: TRBV6-5; CDR3 protein: CASSQAGTDNQPQHF; CDR3 DNA: TGTGCCAGCAGCCAAGCCGGGACAGACAATCAGCCCCAGCATTTT
D gene: NA; J gene: TRBJ1-6; clone size: NA; V gene: TRBV7-3; CDR3 protein: CASSPGGGANSPLHF; CDR3 DNA: TGTGCCAGCAGCCCCGGCGGGGGAGCTAATTCACCCCTCCACTTT
D gene: NA; J gene: TRBJ2-3; clone size: NA; V gene: TRBV5-8; CDR3 protein: CASSSRYRTTDTQYF; CDR3 DNA: TGTGCCAGCAGCTCTCGGTATAGAACCACAGATACGCAGTATTTT
D gene: NA; J gene: TRBJ1-6; clone size: NA; V gene: TRBV9; CDR3 protein: CASSQEGSGGYNSPLHF; CDR3 DNA: TGTGCCAGCAGTCAAGAGGGTTCGGGGGGCTATAATTCACCCCTCCACTTT
D gene: TRBD2; J gene: TRBJ2-7; clone size: once; V gene: TRBV28; CDR3 protein: CASSPGGFPTYEQYF; CDR3 DNA: TGTGCCAGCAGTCCGGGAGGGTTCCCCACCTACGAGCAGTACTTC
D gene: TRBD1; J gene: TRBJ1-1; clone size: NA; V gene: TRBV10-2; CDR3 protein: CASSETGTGTEAFF; CDR3 DNA: TGCGCCAGCAGTGAAACCGGGACAGGGACTGAAGCTTTCTTT
D gene: TRBD2; J gene: TRBJ2-1; clone size: NA; V gene: TRBV7-3; CDR3 protein: CASSLSSGYNEQFF; CDR3 DNA: TGTGCCAGCAGCTTATCTAGCGGGTACAATGAGCAGTTCTTC
D gene: NA; J gene: TRBJ1-4; clone size: NA; V gene: TRBV5-1; CDR3 protein: CASSLGLIGGQNEKLFF; CDR3 DNA: TGCGCCAGCAGCTTGGGTCTCATCGGGGGGCAGAATGAAAAACTGTTTTTT
D gene: TRBD1; J gene: TRBJ2-7; clone size: few; V gene: TRBV5-1; CDR3 protein: CASSPRGQVSFYEQYF; CDR3 DNA: TGCGCCAGCTCTCCCAGGGGACAGGTCTCCTTCTACGAGCAGTACTTC
D gene: TRBD1; J gene: TRBJ2-2; clone size: NA; V gene: TRBV11-1; CDR3 protein: CASSSTGTGATGELFF; CDR3 DNA: TGTGCCAGCAGCTCTACCGGGACAGGAGCCACCGGGGAGCTGTTTTTT
D gene: NA; J gene: TRBJ2-2; clone size: NA; V gene: TRBV6-5; CDR3 protein: CASSYSPNTGELFF; CDR3 DNA: TGTGCCAGCAGTTATAGCCCTAACACCGGGGAGCTGTTTTTT
D gene: NA; J gene: TRBJ1-4; clone size: NA; V gene: TRBV4-2; CDR3 protein: CASSQDQFLIEKLFF; CDR3 DNA: TGTGCCAGCAGCCAAGATCAGTTCCTGATTGAAAAACTGTTTTTT
D gene: NA; J gene: TRBJ2-7; clone size: once; V gene: TRBV11-2; CDR3 protein: CASSSDGPLKQYF; CDR3 DNA: TGTGCCAGCAGCTCCGATGGGCCTCTGAAGCAGTACTTC
D gene: TRBD2; J gene: TRBJ2-1; clone size: NA; V gene: TRBV7-2; CDR3 protein: CASSPRLAGEDNEQFF; CDR3 DNA: TGTGCCAGCAGCCCTCGACTAGCGGGAGAAGACAATGAGCAGTTCTTC
D gene: TRBD1; J gene: TRBJ2-1; clone size: NA; V gene: TRBV18; CDR3 protein: CASSPPGTASYNEQFF; CDR3 DNA: TGTGCCAGCTCACCCCCCGGGACAGCCTCCTACAATGAGCAGTTCTTC
D gene: NA; J gene: TRBJ1-1; clone size: NA; V gene: TRBV5-1; CDR3 protein: CASSLTMAGENTEAFF; CDR3 DNA: TGCGCCAGCAGCTTGACTATGGCCGGTGAGAACACTGAAGCTTTCTTT
D gene: TRBD1; J gene: TRBJ2-5; clone size: NA; V gene: TRBV5-1; CDR3 protein: CASSVGQGRSETQYF; CDR3 DNA: TGCGCCAGCAGCGTGGGACAGGGGAGATCGGAGACCCAGTACTTC
D gene: TRBD2; J gene: TRBJ2-3; clone size: NA; V gene: TRBV5-4; CDR3 protein: CASSPGGAGGLGDTQYF; CDR3 DNA: TGTGCCAGCAGCCCGGGTGGAGCGGGAGGACTGGGAGATACGCAGTATTTT
D gene: NA; J gene: TRBJ1-3; clone size: NA; V gene: TRBV19; CDR3 protein: CASSVTTAVGNTIYF; CDR3 DNA: TGTGCCAGTTCGGTCACCACTGCGGTTGGAAACACCATATATTTT
D gene: NA; J gene: TRBJ2-3; clone size: NA; V gene: TRBV5-1; CDR3 protein: CASSFAGRESTDTQYF; CDR3 DNA: TGCGCCAGCAGCTTTGCGGGCAGAGAAAGCACAGATACGCAGTATTTT
D gene: TRBD1; J gene: TRBJ1-1; clone size: NA; V gene: TRBV3-1/TRBV3-2; CDR3 protein: CASSHGTGVRTEAFF; CDR3 DNA: TGTGCCAGCAGCCATGGTACAGGGGTTCGAACTGAAGCTTTCTTT
D gene: TRBD2; J gene: TRBJ2-7; clone size: NA; V gene: TRBV5-1; CDR3 protein: CASSFPGTSDNEQYF; CDR3 DNA: TGCGCCAGCAGCTTTCCCGGGACTAGCGACAACGAGCAGTACTTC
D gene: NA; J gene: TRBJ1-1; clone size: NA; V gene: TRBV24-1; CDR3 protein: CATSERGPPVEAFF; CDR3 DNA: TGTGCCACCAGTGAGAGAGGGCCACCCGTTGAAGCTTTCTTT